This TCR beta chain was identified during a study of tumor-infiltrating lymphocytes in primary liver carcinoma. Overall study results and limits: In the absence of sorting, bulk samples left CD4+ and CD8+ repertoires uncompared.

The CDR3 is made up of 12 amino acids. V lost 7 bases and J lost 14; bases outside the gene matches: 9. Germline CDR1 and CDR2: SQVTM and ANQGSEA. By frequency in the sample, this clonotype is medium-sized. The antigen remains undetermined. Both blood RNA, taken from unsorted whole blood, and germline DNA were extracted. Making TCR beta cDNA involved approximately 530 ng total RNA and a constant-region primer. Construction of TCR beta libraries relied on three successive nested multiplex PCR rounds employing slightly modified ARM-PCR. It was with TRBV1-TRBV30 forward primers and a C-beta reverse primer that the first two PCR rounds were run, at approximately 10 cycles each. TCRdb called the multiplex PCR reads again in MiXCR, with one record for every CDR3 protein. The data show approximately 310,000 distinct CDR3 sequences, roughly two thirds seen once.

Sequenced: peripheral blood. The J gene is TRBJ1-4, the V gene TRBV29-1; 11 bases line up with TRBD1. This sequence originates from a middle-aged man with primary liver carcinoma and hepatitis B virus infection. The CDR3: CSALDRGLYLFF. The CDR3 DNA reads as TGCAGCGCCCTGGACAGGGGGCTTTATCTGTTTTTT.